The clone carrying this T cell receptor (beta chain) was observed a handful of times. Its antigen is not identified. This record belongs to a study of breast tumors, draining lymph nodes, adjacent tissues. Axillary draining lymph nodes of breast cancer patients supplied the node samples. Findings of the study overall: Luminal-like breast cancer showed significantly greater tumor-nontumor repertoire similarity than basal-like breast cancer did. Findings are consistent with lymph node origin and intratumoral expansion of most tumor T cells. The lymph node origin of tumor T cells was framed as consistent with a hypothesis, not demonstrated. Tumors had less TCR diversity than lymph nodes, more than nontumor tissue.

This CDR3 is 15 amino acids long. Per germline, CDR1 LGHDT and CDR2 YNNKEL (reference sequence). Between the trimmed V and J ends, which lost 1 base and 2 bases, there was a span of 9 bases. TCRdb redid the calling of the multiplex PCR reads with MiXCR, one entry per CDR3 protein. The sample has around 300,000 distinct CDR3 sequences; 30% are singletons. The specimen sequenced was axillary lymph node tissue. The chain employs TRBV3-1 and TRBJ1-3; D possibly corresponds to TRBD1 (6 bases). This sequence was found in a female donor with breast cancer. Some clones in this sample may be carry-over from other donors' samples. The chain's CDR3 is CASSQVRGPGNTIYF. The CDR3 nucleotides are TGTGCCAGCAGCCAAGTCAGGGGTCCTGGAAACACCATATATTTT.